This T cell receptor beta chain was obtained from a study of glioma-infiltrating T cells (dated by TCRdb to about 2016). Notes on the research overall: TCR alpha- and beta-chain repertoires were sequenced from glioma tissue, non-neoplastic brain tissue and matched peripheral blood mononuclear cells. To measure divergence between tissue and blood T-cell populations, each tissue-infiltrating repertoire was compared with the peripheral blood repertoire of the same patient. Three low-grade glioma patients, 7 or 8 primary glioblastoma patients and three non-glioma patients contributing non-neoplastic brain tissue were included in the paired cohort. Paper-wide results and their limitations: Very few CDR3 sequences were found to be shared between tissue and blood, and this scarcity was attributed to high CDR3 diversity and limited sampling. VJ-independent divergence between tissue and blood was lower than expected in non-neoplastic patients but higher than expected in all gliomas, particularly low-grade gliomas. Group comparisons were based on small numbers of patients: three non-neoplastic, three low-grade glioma and several glioblastoma patients.

As regards this clonotype: What antigen it recognizes has not been identified. No clone much larger than this one lies a single base away; base qualities are absent.

The iRepertoire nested amplicon-rescue multiplex PCR (arm-PCR) platform was used to amplify TCR alpha and beta CDR3 regions from RNA. The input for one-step reverse transcription and amplification was about 90-400 ng of tissue mRNA or PBMC total RNA. Following bead purification, Illumina adapters were added through a secondary multiplex PCR, and the libraries were then gel-purified between 200 and 400 bp. Internal 6-nucleotide barcodes were carried by the libraries and were used for demultiplexing. Sequencing of the libraries was done on an Illumina MiSeq using 2x220 or 2x250 nucleotide paired-end reads. The source study handled its data this way. Paired reads were merged using FLASH 1.2.11 and were aligned to the GRCh37 human genome using BWA-MEM, after which TRA and TRB reads were extracted. For V and J assignment, an IMGT-derived reference of cassette sequences and CDR3 motifs that included pseudogenes was used. Reads were translated in three frames, and productive CDR3s were defined by a C…FGXG motif without stop codons. Clonotypes were defined as unique combinations of V-J cassette pair and CDR3 amino acid sequence. Filtering of reads was based on Hamming distance, with the threshold set by the sequence error rate of each sample in mapped regions. Starting from the raw public reads, TCRdb applied fastp trimming at Q25, assembled clones with MiXCR and retained in-frame beta chains. CDR3 protein duplicates are merged, each entry listing the most common genes and DNA. In this record, the V and J calls reflect TCRdb's handling and not the investigators' own analysis. Across this sample there are about 180,000 distinct CDR3 sequences, with under 55% seen only once. The top ten clonotypes cover 5.2% of the sample.

V and J lose 0 bases and 5 bases, and a span of 4 bases separates them. CDR1 is given as SGHRS and CDR2 as YFSETQ, both from the germline V gene. The CDR3, from cysteine to phenylalanine, totals 12 residues. The read is trimmed to its CDR3 DNA, 36 bases read in frame from base 1. This sequence uses TRBV5-1 and TRBJ2-3; too little of a D gene remains to name it. The receptor was derived from a human donor with low-grade glioma or glioblastoma, undergoing nonglioma brain surgery, or in good health (not recorded which). Sequences were obtained from glioma tissue, nonneoplastic brain tissue, or PBMCs (not recorded which). The CDR3 protein is CASSLDGDTQYF. The nucleotide sequence reads TGCGCCAGCAGCTTGGACGGAGATACGCAGTATTTT.